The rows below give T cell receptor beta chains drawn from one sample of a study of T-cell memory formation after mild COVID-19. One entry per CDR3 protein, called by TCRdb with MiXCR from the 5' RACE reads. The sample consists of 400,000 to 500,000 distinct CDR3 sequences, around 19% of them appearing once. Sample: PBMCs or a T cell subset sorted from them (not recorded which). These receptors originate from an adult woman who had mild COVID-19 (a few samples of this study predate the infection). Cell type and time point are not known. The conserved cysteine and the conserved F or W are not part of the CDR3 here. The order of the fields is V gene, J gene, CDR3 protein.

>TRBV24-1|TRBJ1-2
ATSDPWTGDGYT
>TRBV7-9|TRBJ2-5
ASSLTGSETQY
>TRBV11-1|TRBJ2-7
ASSLSTGTYEQY
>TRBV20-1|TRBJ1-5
SVPGQPNQPQH
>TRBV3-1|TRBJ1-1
ASSSLGTGGTEAF
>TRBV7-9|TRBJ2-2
ASSFLEQSSRELF
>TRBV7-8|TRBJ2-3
ASSLSFTDTQY
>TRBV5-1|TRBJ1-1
ASSSGPGQGVEAF
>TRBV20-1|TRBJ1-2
SAKTRQDGYT
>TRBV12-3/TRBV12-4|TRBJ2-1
ASTSGNEQF
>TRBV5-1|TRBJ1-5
ASSDGQGHQPQH
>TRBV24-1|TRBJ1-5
ATSDTSGLPNQPQH
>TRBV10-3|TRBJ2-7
AIGMSVSGGLEQY
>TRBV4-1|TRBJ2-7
ASSQVRDITYEQY
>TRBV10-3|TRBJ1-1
AISEGVVTEAF
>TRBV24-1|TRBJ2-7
ATSGSLRDEQY
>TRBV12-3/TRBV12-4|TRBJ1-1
ASSKSDRGFGNTEAF
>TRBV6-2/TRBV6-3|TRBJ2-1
ASRHSRESYNEQF
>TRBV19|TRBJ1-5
ASVDGRWSNQPQH
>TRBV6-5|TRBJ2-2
ASTGTGGLNTGELF
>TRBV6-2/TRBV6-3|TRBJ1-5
ASKANLNQPQH
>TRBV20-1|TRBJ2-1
SARRASYNEQF
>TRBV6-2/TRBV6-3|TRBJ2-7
ASSYSGTSAYEQY
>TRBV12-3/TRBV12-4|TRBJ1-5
ASSFLGQPQH
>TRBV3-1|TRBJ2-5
ASSQGQRGAQETQY
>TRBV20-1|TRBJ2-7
SARDVARSYEQY
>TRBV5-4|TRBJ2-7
ASSLVTGDEQY
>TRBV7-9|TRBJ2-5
ASSLYLAGVGWETQY
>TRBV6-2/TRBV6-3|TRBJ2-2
ASSTSLYTGELF
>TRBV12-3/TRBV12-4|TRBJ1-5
ASRGTGPSNQPQH
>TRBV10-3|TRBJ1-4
AISEGGAAEKLF
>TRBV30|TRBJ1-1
AWSADRGWTEAF
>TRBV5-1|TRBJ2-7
ASSFEGSYEQY
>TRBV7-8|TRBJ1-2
ASSGKGHIANYGYT
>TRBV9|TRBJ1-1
ASSARTGLDSAF
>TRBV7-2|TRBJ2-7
ASSPPGLAGGLYEQY
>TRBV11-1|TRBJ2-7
ASSWGTGGFYEQY
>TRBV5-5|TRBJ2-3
ASSPEFVAGGLTDTQY
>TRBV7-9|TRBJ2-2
ASSFPTGELF
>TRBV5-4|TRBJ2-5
ASSSELAGDGRETQY
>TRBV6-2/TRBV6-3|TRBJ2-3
ASSYSESRMQY
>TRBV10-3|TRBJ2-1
AISKSGGLAYNEQF
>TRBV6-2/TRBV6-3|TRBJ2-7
ASSKRRAEQY
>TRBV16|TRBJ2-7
ASSQGSGSANRQY
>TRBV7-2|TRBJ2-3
ASSSYVDTQY
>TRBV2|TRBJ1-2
AMDRDNYGYT
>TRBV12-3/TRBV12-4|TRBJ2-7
ASSPQGLHSYEQY
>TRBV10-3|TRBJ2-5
AISGWDQETQY
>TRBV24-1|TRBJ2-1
ATSDGQIGDEQF
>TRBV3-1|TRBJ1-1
ASSKGGWEAF
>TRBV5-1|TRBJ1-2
ASSFSGNANYGYT
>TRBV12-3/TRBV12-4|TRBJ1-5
ASSRQGKNQPQH
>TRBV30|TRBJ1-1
AWSPGGVSTF